This is a list of T cell receptor beta chains from one sample in a study of shared clonotypes between healthy human individuals. Sequencing used immunoSEQ multiplex PCR; TCRdb keeps in-frame clones, though not all of them. The sample includes 2 million to 3 million clones, approximately 94% of them seen just once. Sequencing used naive CD4+ T cells from PBMCs. The receptors shown here come from a young man in good health. Some clones in this sample may be carry-over from other donors' samples. The CDR3 runs from the conserved cysteine through the conserved F or W. Each record gives: clone size, J gene, D gene, V gene, CDR3 DNA, CDR3 protein. A D gene is named only where the DNA matches it firmly. The listing skips clone size in some rows; elsewhere it reads once, few, many or a size class.

NA TRBJ2-5 TRBD2 TRBV5-1 TGCGCCAGCAGCTTGGTACTAGCGCAAGAGACCCAGTACTTC CASSLVLAQETQYF
few TRBJ1-1 NA TRBV14 TGTGCCAGCAGCCAAGAGTATTGGACTGAAGCTTTCTTT CASSQEYWTEAFF
NA TRBJ1-4 NA TRBV11-2 TGTGCCAGCAGCCGTTTTAGGGCTCGTGGTTCCTTAGGACTGTTTTTT CASSRFRARGSLGLFF
NA TRBJ1-1 NA TRBV28 TGTGCCAGCAGTTTAATCGACAGTCGGACTGAAGCTTTCTTT CASSLIDSRTEAFF
NA TRBJ1-2 TRBD1 TRBV28 TGTGCCAGCAGCTCCGACAGGGGGCCTGGGGGCTACACCTTC CASSSDRGPGGYTF
NA TRBJ2-7 TRBD1 TRBV4-1 TGCGCCAGCAGCCAAGATCGGCGACAGGGGGCCTACGAGCAGTACTTC CASSQDRRQGAYEQYF
once TRBJ2-7 NA TRBV5-1 TGCGCCAGCAGCTTGGTGGCCAGTCCCTACGAGCAGTACTTC CASSLVASPYEQYF
NA TRBJ1-1 NA TRBV30 TGTGCCTGGATAACTAAGTTACCTTTCTTT CAWITKLPFF
NA TRBJ2-7 TRBD1 TRBV28 TGTGCCAGCAGTTCAACAGGGGGCTCATCCTACGAGCAGTACTTC CASSSTGGSSYEQYF
NA TRBJ1-1 NA TRBV5-1 TGCGCCAGCAGCCCTGACGGCCCGAACACTGAAGCTTTCTTT CASSPDGPNTEAFF
NA TRBJ2-4 TRBD1 TRBV5-1 TGCGCCAGCAGCTTAACAGGGGTGCAAGACATTCAGTACTTC CASSLTGVQDIQYF
NA TRBJ2-3 NA TRBV5-1 TGCGCCAGCAGCCGGGACCGAACTAGCTTCTTGGGTACGCAGTATTTT CASSRDRTSFLGTQYF
NA TRBJ1-1 NA TRBV5-4 TGTGCCAGCAGCTCCCTCCTTCTGACCACTGAAGCTTTCTTT CASSSLLLTTEAFF
NA TRBJ1-2 NA TRBV28 TGTGCCAGCAGTTTAAGAATGGGGTCCGGGAACTATGGCTACACCTTC CASSLRMGSGNYGYTF
NA TRBJ1-1 NA TRBV5-1 TGCGCCAGCAGACAGGAGGGCAGGGCTGAAGCTTTCTTT CASRQEGRAEAFF
NA TRBJ2-2 NA TRBV10-3 TGTGCCATCAGTGAGTCCGGGAGACCGGAGCTGTTTTTT CAISESGRPELFF
NA TRBJ2-2 NA TRBV7-3 TGTGCCAGCAGCACAGGAGGACTGAACACCGGGGAGCTGTTTTTT CASSTGGLNTGELFF
NA TRBJ2-5 TRBD2 TRBV27 TGTGCCAGCAGAGGACTAGCGGGAGTGGAGACCCAGTACTTC CASRGLAGVETQYF
NA TRBJ1-3 NA TRBV5-1 TGCGCCAGCAGCTTGGTCGGGCAGGGTGGAAACACCATATATTTT CASSLVGQGGNTIYF
NA TRBJ2-1 TRBD2 TRBV7-3 TGTGCCAGCAGCTTGGCGGGAGTAGCCGGCAATGAGCAGTTCTTC CASSLAGVAGNEQFF
NA TRBJ1-5 NA TRBV5-5 TGTGCCAGCAGCTTGGCGCCGACAGGCAATCAGCCCCAGCATTTT CASSLAPTGNQPQHF
NA TRBJ1-2 NA TRBV10-3 TGTGCCATCAGTGAGTCAAACGCATCCCCCCGGCGTGGCTACACCTTC CAISESNASPRRGYTF
NA TRBJ1-3 NA TRBV7-2 TGTGCCAGCAGCCCGTTGGGGGCCAGCTCTGGAAACACCATATATTTT CASSPLGASSGNTIYF
NA TRBJ1-4 NA TRBV9 TGTGCCAGCAGCGTAGGGCCCCAGGGTGATCAGGAAAAACTGTTTTTT CASSVGPQGDQEKLFF
NA TRBJ1-1 TRBD1 TRBV27 TGTGCCAGCAGTCCAGCCGGACAGGGGGCTATGAACACTGAAGCTTTCTTT CASSPAGQGAMNTEAFF
NA TRBJ1-1 NA TRBV15 TGTGCCACCAGCAGCCCTTACCGGGGGCCTGAAGCTTTCTTT CATSSPYRGPEAFF
once TRBJ2-7 TRBD2 TRBV28 TGTGCCAGCAGTGTGGCGGGAGTCTCCTACGAGCAGTACTTC CASSVAGVSYEQYF
NA TRBJ2-1 NA TRBV4-1 TGCGCCAGCAGCCGCCTTATTGATCGGATCACTGAGCAGTTCTTC CASSRLIDRITEQFF
NA TRBJ2-7 TRBD1 TRBV7-2 TGTGCCAGCAGCCGCACCAGGGACAGGCTTGGCTACGAGCAGTACTTC CASSRTRDRLGYEQYF
NA TRBJ2-6 NA TRBV28 TGTGCCAGCAGTTCCCCCCCAGGCCGGCCTGGGGCCAACGTCCTGACTTTC CASSSPPGRPGANVLTF
NA TRBJ2-2 NA TRBV7-2 TGTGCCAGCAGTCCCCAGGGAAACACCGGGGAGCTGTTTTTT CASSPQGNTGELFF
NA TRBJ1-4 TRBD1 TRBV7-2 TGTGCCAGCAGCTTAGACAGGGGAAGTGAAAAACTGTTTTTT CASSLDRGSEKLFF